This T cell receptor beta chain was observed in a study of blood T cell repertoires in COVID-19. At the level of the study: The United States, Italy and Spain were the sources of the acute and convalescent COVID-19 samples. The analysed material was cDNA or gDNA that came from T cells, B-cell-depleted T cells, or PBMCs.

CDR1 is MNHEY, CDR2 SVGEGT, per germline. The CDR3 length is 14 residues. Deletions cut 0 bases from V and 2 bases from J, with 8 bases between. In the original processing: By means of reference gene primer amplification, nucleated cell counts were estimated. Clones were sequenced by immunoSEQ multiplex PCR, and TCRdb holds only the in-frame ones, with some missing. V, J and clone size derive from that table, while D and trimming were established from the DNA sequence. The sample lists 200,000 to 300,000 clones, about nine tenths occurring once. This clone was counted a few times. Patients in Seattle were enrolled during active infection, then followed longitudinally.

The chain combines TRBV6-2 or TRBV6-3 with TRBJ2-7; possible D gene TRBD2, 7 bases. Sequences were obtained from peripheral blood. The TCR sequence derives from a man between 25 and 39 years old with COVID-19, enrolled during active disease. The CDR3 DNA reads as TGTGCCAGCAGTTACTCGGGGGGGCCCTACGAGCAGTACTTC. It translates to CASSYSGGPYEQYF.